A selection of T cell receptor beta chains follows, all from one sample in a study of human T cells and chemical hapten exposure. From the RACE reads, TCRdb called clonotypes with MiXCR, one entry per CDR3 protein. The table lists some 81,000 distinct CDR3 sequences, around 7.8% of them singletons. Sequences were derived from whole blood, sampled in connection with sensitization to the hapten diphenylcyclopropenone (DPC). The receptor set was obtained from a woman aged 25 to 39 with alopecia areata. Some clones in this sample may be carry-over from other donors' samples. The CDR3 runs from the conserved cysteine through the conserved F or W. A D gene is named only where the DNA matches it firmly. Size values are once, few and many counts, or a class for expanded clones, and some rows have none.

TRBD1 TRBJ1-2 many TRBV7-9 CASSAKDRANYGYTF TGTGCCAGCAGCGCAAAAGACAGGGCGAACTATGGCTACACCTTC
TRBD1 TRBJ2-5 few TRBV10-3 CAITAGGPVVETQYF TGTGCCATCACCGCAGGGGGCCCGGTTGTGGAGACCCAGTACTTC
NA TRBJ1-1 few TRBV6-1 CASSPQGIMNTEAFF TGTGCCAGCAGCCCCCAGGGGATCATGAACACTGAAGCTTTCTTT
TRBD2 TRBJ2-1 NA TRBV7-8 CASTTLAGRYHNEQFF TGTGCCAGCACCACCCTAGCGGGGCGCTACCACAATGAGCAGTTCTTC
NA TRBJ1-6 NA TRBV2 CASSEAGQSSYNSPLHF TGTGCCAGCAGTGAAGCGGGACAAAGCTCCTATAATTCACCCCTCCACTTT
TRBD2 TRBJ2-1 many TRBV28 CASQSGGPYNEQFF TGTGCCAGCCAGTCGGGGGGGCCTTACAATGAGCAGTTCTTC
TRBD2 TRBJ2-7 few TRBV7-3 CASSSPGTGGVDEQYF TGTGCCAGCAGCTCCCCCGGGACGGGGGGAGTCGACGAGCAGTACTTC
NA TRBJ1-5 many TRBV2 CASRADGISNQPQHF TGTGCCAGCAGGGCAGACGGGATTAGCAATCAGCCCCAGCATTTT
TRBD1 TRBJ2-7 many TRBV18 CASSAPGQGTYEQYF TGTGCCAGCTCAGCACCGGGACAGGGGACCTACGAGCAGTACTTC
NA TRBJ1-5 many TRBV5-1 CASSLEGIGNQPQHF TGCGCCAGCAGCTTGGAAGGAATCGGCAATCAGCCCCAGCATTTT
NA TRBJ1-1 many TRBV12-3/TRBV12-4 CASRTTENTEAFF TGTGCCAGCAGAACGACAGAGAACACTGAAGCTTTCTTT
NA TRBJ1-2 few TRBV10-3 CAISDWVGVIDYGYTF TGTGCCATCAGTGATTGGGTCGGGGTAATTGACTATGGCTACACCTTC
NA TRBJ2-6 many TRBV12-3/TRBV12-4 CASSFSEAGANVLTF TGTGCCAGCAGTTTCTCAGAGGCTGGGGCCAACGTCCTGACTTTC
TRBD1 TRBJ1-6 many TRBV20-1 CSARAGGGNSPLHF TGCAGTGCTAGAGCAGGGGGTGGCAATTCACCCCTCCACTTT
NA TRBJ1-1 few TRBV5-1 CASSFGKNTEAFF TGCGCCAGCAGCTTCGGCAAGAACACTGAAGCTTTCTTT
NA TRBJ1-2 many TRBV12-1 CASSFGLITLYGYTF TGTGCCAGCAGCTTTGGGCTGATTACCCTTTATGGCTACACCTTC
NA TRBJ2-3 many TRBV11-2 CASSFVPDTQYF TGTGCCAGCAGCTTCGTCCCAGATACGCAGTATTTT
TRBD1 TRBJ1-4 few TRBV5-1 CASSFGTGIEKLFF TGCGCCAGCAGCTTTGGGACAGGGATAGAAAAACTGTTTTTT
TRBD1 TRBJ2-7 few TRBV20-1 CSARRTGAPYEQYF TGCAGTGCTAGAAGGACAGGGGCTCCCTACGAGCAGTACTTC
NA TRBJ1-6 few TRBV19 CASSIDERGSSPLHF TGTGCCAGTAGTATAGATGAAAGGGGGTCTTCACCCCTCCACTTT
NA TRBJ1-2 many TRBV5-1 CASSLALSSGPGYGYTF TGCGCCAGCAGCTTGGCCTTATCATCCGGGCCGGGCTATGGCTACACCTTC
NA TRBJ2-4 many TRBV27 CASSLEGTAKNIQYF TGTGCCAGCAGTTTAGAGGGGACCGCCAAAAACATTCAGTACTTC
NA TRBJ1-1 few TRBV10-3 CAISEDPGTETFF TGTGCCATCAGTGAGGACCCGGGCACTGAAACTTTCTTT
NA TRBJ1-1 NA TRBV12-3/TRBV12-4 CASSLMPERNTEAFF TGTGCCAGCAGTTTAATGCCGGAGCGGAACACTGAAGCTTTCTTT
NA TRBJ1-3 many TRBV5-1 CASSSASDGNTIYF TGCGCCAGCAGCTCCGCATCCGATGGAAACACCATATATTTT
NA TRBJ1-4 few TRBV10-3 CATALGGDSNEKLFF TGTGCCACAGCCCTTGGAGGCGACTCTAATGAAAAACTGTTTTTT
TRBD1 TRBJ2-1 many TRBV20-1 CSAKGQGAGSSYNEQFF TGCAGTGCTAAGGGGCAGGGGGCTGGAAGCTCCTACAATGAGCAGTTCTTC
TRBD2 TRBJ2-1 many TRBV20-1 CSAASSERGASYNEQFF TGCAGTGCTGCGAGTTCGGAGCGGGGGGCCTCCTACAATGAGCAGTTCTTC
NA TRBJ2-7 few TRBV25-1 CASSEGGRSTYEQYF TGTGCCAGCAGTGAGGGGGGTCGGTCGACCTACGAGCAGTACTTC
NA TRBJ2-3 many TRBV5-1 CASSLTGFGTDTQYF TGCGCCAGCAGCTTGACGGGGTTCGGCACAGATACGCAGTATTTT
TRBD2 TRBJ2-3 many TRBV12-3/TRBV12-4 CASSPYTAGGRDTQYF TGTGCCAGCAGTCCCTATACAGCGGGGGGGCGGGATACGCAGTATTTT
TRBD1 TRBJ1-1 few TRBV7-9 CASSFRGQGETEAFF TGTGCCAGCAGCTTTCGGGGACAGGGAGAAACTGAAGCTTTCTTT
TRBD2 TRBJ2-5 NA TRBV7-2 CASSRGGLGLQETQYF TGTGCCAGCAGCCGGGGAGGACTAGGCTTACAAGAGACCCAGTACTTC
NA TRBJ1-5 few TRBV18 CASSATGPNQPQHF TGTGCCAGCTCAGCGACAGGACCTAATCAGCCCCAGCATTTT
NA TRBJ1-6 many TRBV12-3/TRBV12-4 CASGESGPLHF TGTGCCTCTGGGGAGTCTGGGCCCCTCCACTTT
NA TRBJ1-2 NA TRBV6-5 CASSYYRTGGYTF TGTGCCAGCAGTTATTATAGGACGGGAGGCTACACCTTC
NA TRBJ2-2 many TRBV11-2 CASQMGTRALGTGELFF TGTGCCAGCCAAATGGGGACAAGGGCCTTGGGCACCGGGGAGCTGTTTTTT
NA TRBJ1-5 few TRBV20-1 CSARPDRDQPQHF TGCAGTGCTAGACCGGACCGAGATCAGCCCCAGCATTTT
NA TRBJ1-2 NA TRBV7-9 CASSYLDSLYGYTF TGTGCCAGCAGCTATCTGGACAGCCTCTATGGCTACACCTTC
TRBD2 TRBJ2-7 few TRBV6-2/TRBV6-3 CASSYSTSGGYEQYF TGTGCCAGCAGTTACTCGACTAGCGGGGGCTACGAGCAGTACTTC
NA TRBJ1-2 few TRBV7-2 CASSLNWLLDGYTF TGTGCCAGCAGCTTAAACTGGCTACTGGATGGCTACACCTTC
NA TRBJ1-6 NA TRBV27 CASSSADRSSYNSPLHF TGTGCCAGCAGTTCCGCCGACAGAAGTTCCTATAATTCACCCCTCCACTTT
NA TRBJ1-1 few TRBV6-1 CASSEGLMNTEAFF TGTGCCAGCAGTGAGGGACTGATGAACACTGAAGCTTTCTTT
NA TRBJ1-3 few TRBV7-9 CAIDTSGNTIYF TGTGCCATCGACACCTCTGGAAACACCATATATTTT
NA TRBJ1-2 many TRBV18 CASSPEQGVLGYTF TGTGCCAGCTCACCAGAACAGGGAGTTCTAGGCTACACCTTC
TRBD1 TRBJ1-2 many TRBV19 CASSPGGYGYTF TGTGCCAGTAGTCCAGGGGGCTATGGCTACACCTTC
NA TRBJ1-5 NA TRBV30 CAWARDSNQPQHF TGTGCCTGGGCCCGGGATAGCAATCAGCCCCAGCATTTT
NA TRBJ2-3 many TRBV5-5 CASSFGLWTADTQYF TGTGCCAGCAGCTTTGGTCTGTGGACGGCAGATACGCAGTATTTT
NA TRBJ1-3 few TRBV12-5 CASGLPSVSSGNTIYF TGTGCTAGTGGTTTACCCTCGGTGAGCTCTGGAAACACCATATATTTT
TRBD1 TRBJ2-7 NA TRBV18 CASSPTGGYEQYF TGTGCCAGCTCACCCACAGGGGGCTACGAGCAGTACTTC